This T cell receptor (beta chain) was retrieved from a study of T cells in Graves' hyperthyroidism and ophthalmopathy. Study results and limitations: Among clonotypes expanded in thyroid above 0.001, most were also found in blood.

The CDR3 spans 16 residues. V was pared by 2 bases and J by 6 bases, with 7 bases of the junction left unmatched. The germline V gene encodes CDR1 SNHLY and CDR2 FYNNEI. At least 3 on the Clinical Activity Score was recorded for ophthalmopathy patients, who also had NOSPECS grade at least 4 and duration under 3 months. Diagnostic assessment was based on clinical symptoms, serum thyroxine and TRAb, thyroid ultrasound and orbital computed tomography. As regards this clonotype: Its matching antigen is unknown.

Template material for amplifying TCR beta CDR3 regions consisted of RNA transcripts. First-round RT-PCR with HTBI primers amplified the TCR CDR3 region. Each CDR3 protein gets one entry after TCRdb re-called the multiplex PCR reads with MiXCR. The sample yields some 500,000 distinct CDR3 sequences, 15% to 20% seen once. The chain couples TRBV2 to TRBJ2-2, with 9 positions matching TRBD1. The source material was blood. The source is a woman aged 25 to 39 with Graves' ophthalmopathy. The CDR3 protein is CASSEWRQGDAGELFF. In DNA form, the CDR3 reads TGTGCCAGCAGTGAATGGAGACAGGGGGACGCCGGGGAGCTGTTTTTT. The full variable domain, in which reference TRBV2 and TRBJ2-2 provide the parts outside the CDR3, is EPEVTQTPSHQVTQMGQEVILRCVPISNHLYFYWYRQILGQKVEFLVSFYNNEISEKSEIFDDQFSVERPDGSNFTLKIRSTKLEDSAMYFCASSEWRQGDAGELFFGEGSRLTVL.